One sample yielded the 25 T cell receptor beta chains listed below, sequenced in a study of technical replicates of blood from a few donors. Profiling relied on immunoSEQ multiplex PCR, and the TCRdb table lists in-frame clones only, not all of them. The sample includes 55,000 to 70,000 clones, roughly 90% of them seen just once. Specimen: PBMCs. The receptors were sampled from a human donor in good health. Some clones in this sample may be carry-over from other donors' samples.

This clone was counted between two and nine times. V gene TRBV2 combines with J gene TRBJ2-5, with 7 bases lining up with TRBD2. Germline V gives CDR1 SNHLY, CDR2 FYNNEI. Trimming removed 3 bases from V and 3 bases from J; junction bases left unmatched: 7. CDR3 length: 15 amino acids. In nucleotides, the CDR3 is TGTGCCAGCAGTGAGGCAGGACTAGTAAAAGAGACCCAGTACTTC. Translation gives CASSEAGLVKETQYF.

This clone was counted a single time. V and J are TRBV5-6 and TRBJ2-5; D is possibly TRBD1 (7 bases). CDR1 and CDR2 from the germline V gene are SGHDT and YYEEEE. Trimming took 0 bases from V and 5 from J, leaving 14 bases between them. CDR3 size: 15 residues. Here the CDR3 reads CASSLVQGGSETQYF. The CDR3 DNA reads TGTGCCAGCAGCTTGGTCCAGGGGGGTAGTGAGACCCAGTACTTC.

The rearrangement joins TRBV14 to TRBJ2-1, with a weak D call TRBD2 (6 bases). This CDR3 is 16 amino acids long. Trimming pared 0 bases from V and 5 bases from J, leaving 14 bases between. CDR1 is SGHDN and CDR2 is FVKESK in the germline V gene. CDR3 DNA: TGTGCCAGCAGCCAAGAGAGTAGCGGTGGGGACAATGAGCAGTTCTTC. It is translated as CASSQESSGGDNEQFF.

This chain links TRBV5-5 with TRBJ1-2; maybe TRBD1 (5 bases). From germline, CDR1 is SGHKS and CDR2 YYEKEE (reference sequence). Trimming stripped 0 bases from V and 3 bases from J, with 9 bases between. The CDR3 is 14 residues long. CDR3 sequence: CASSLEIQDYGYTF. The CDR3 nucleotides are TGTGCCAGCAGCTTGGAGATACAGGACTATGGCTACACCTTC.

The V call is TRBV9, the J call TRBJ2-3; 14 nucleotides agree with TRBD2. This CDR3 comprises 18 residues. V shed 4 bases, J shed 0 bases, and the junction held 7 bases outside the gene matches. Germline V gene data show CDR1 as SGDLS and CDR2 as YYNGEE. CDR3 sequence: CASSLGLAGDPSTDTQYF. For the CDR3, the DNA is TGTGCCAGCAGCTTGGGACTAGCGGGGGACCCTAGCACAGATACGCAGTATTTT.

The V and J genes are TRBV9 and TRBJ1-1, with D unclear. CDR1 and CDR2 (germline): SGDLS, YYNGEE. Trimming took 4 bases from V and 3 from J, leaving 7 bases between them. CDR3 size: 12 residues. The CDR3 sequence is CASSRRDTEAFF. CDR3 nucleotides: TGTGCCAGCAGCCGTCGGGACACTGAAGCTTTCTTT.

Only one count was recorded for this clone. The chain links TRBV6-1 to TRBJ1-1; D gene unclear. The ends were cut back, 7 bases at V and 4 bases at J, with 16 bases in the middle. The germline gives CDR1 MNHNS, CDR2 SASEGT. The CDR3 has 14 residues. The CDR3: CASNYGEGGTEAFF. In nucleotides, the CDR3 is TGTGCCAGCAACTACGGGGAGGGTGGCACTGAAGCTTTCTTT.

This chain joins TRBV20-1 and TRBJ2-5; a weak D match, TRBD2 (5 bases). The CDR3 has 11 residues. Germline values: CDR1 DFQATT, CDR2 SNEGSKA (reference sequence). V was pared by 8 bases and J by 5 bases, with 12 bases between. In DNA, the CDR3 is TGCAGTCCGACGAGGGAGGAGACCCAGTACTTC. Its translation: CSPTREETQYF.

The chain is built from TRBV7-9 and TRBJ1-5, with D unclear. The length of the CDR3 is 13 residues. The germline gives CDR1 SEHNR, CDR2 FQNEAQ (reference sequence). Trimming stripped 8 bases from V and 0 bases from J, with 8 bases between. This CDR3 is CASADHSNQPQHF. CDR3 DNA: TGTGCCAGCGCAGATCATAGCAATCAGCCCCAGCATTTT.

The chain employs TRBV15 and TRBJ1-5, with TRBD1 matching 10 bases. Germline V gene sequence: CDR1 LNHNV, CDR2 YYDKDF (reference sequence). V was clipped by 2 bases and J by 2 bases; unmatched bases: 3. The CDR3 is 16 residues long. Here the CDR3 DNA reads TGTGCCACCAGCAGATACGGGACAGGGGGCAATCAGCCCCAGCATTTT. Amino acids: CATSRYGTGGNQPQHF. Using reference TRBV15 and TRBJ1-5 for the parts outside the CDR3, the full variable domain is DAMVIQNPRYQVTQFGKPVTLSCSQTLNHNVMYWYQQKSSQAPKLLFHYYDKDFNNEADTPDNFQSRRPNTSFCFLDIRSPGLGDTAMYLCATSRYGTGGNQPQHFGDGTRLSIL.

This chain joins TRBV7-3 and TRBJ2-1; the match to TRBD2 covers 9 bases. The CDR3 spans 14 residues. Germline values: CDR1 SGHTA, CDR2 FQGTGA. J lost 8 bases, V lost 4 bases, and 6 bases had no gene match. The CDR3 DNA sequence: TGTGCCAGCAGCTCATTAGCGGGGGCGGATGAGCAGTTCTTC. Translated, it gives CASSSLAGADEQFF.

The DNA of the CDR3 is TGTGCCAGAAGCTTCCCGTCACACTCCTACAATGAGCAGTTCTTC. Protein: CARSFPSHSYNEQFF. The J gene is TRBJ2-1, the V gene TRBV5-3; D unclear. TRBV5-3 is an open reading frame, and its role is uncertain. This CDR3 comprises 15 residues. V shed 2 bases and J shed 0 bases, with 9 bases lying between them.

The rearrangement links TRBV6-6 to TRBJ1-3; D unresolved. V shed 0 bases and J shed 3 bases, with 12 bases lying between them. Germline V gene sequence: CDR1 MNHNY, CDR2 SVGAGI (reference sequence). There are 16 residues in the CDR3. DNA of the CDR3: TGTGCCAGCAGTTACTCAGAGGGAGGACTTGGAAACACCATATATTTT. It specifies CASSYSEGGLGNTIYF.

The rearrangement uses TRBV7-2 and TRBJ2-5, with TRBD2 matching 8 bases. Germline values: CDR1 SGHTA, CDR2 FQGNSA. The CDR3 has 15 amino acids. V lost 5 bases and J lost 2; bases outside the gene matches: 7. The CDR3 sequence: CASSERGGRQETQYF. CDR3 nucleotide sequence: TGTGCCAGCAGCGAACGGGGCGGGAGGCAAGAGACCCAGTACTTC.

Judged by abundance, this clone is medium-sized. This chain's CDR3 is CASGTSGSNEQYF. CDR3 sequence (DNA): TGTGCCAGCGGGACTAGCGGGAGCAACGAGCAGTACTTC. The chain combines TRBV27 with TRBJ2-7, with 14 bases that match TRBD2. Per germline, CDR1 MNHEY and CDR2 SMNVEV (reference sequence). This CDR3 has 13 amino acids. Trimming removed 8 bases from V and 5 bases from J; junction bases left unmatched: 2.

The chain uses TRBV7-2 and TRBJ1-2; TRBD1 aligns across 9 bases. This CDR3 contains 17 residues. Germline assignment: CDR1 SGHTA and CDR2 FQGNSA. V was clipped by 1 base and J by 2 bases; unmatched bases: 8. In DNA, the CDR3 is TGTGCCAGCAGCTTAGTCGGGACAGGGCCCCTGAACTATGGCTACACCTTC. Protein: CASSLVGTGPLNYGYTF.

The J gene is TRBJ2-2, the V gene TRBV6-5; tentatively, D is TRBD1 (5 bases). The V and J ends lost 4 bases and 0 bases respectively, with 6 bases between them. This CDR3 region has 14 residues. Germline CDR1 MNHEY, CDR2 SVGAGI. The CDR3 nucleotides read TGTGCCAGCAGTTTGACAGCGAACACCGGGGAGCTGTTTTTT. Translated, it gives CASSLTANTGELFF.

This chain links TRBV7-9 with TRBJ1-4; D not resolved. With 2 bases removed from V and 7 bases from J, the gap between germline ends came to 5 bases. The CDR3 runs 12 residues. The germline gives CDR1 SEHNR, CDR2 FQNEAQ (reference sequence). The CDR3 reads CASSLSGEKLFF. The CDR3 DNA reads TGTGCCAGCAGCTTAAGCGGTGAAAAACTGTTTTTT.

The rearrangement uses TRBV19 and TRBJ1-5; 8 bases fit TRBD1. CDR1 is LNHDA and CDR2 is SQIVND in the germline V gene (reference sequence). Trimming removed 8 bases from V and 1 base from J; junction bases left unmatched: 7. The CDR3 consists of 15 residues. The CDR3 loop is CASGQGLRSNQPQHF. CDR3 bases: TGTGCCAGTGGACAGGGTTTGCGAAGCAATCAGCCCCAGCATTTT.

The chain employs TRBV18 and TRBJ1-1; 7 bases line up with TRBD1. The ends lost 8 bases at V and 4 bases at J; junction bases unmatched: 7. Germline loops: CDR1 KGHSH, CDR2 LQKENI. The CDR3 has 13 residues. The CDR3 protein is CASKRQGGTEAFF. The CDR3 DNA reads TGTGCCAGCAAGAGACAGGGCGGCACTGAAGCTTTCTTT.

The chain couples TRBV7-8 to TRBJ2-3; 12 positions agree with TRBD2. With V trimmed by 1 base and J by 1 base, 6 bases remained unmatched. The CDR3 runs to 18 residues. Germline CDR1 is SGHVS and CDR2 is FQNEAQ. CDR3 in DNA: TGTGCCAGCAGCTTAGGGCTAGCGGGAGGGCCTGGCACAGATACGCAGTATTTT. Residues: CASSLGLAGGPGTDTQYF.

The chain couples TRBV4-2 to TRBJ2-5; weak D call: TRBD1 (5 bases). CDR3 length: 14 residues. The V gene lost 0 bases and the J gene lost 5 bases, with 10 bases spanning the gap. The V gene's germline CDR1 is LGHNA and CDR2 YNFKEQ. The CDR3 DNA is TGTGCCAGCAGCCAAGATAGGCAGGGTGAGACCCAGTACTTC. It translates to CASSQDRQGETQYF.

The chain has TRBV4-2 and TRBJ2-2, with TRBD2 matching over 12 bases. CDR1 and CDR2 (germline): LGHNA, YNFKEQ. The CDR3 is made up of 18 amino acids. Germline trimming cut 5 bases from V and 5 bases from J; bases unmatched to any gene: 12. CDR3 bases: TGTGCCAGCAGCAGCCCCGTGACTAGCGGGAGTTTAACCGGGGAGCTGTTTTTT. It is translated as CASSSPVTSGSLTGELFF.

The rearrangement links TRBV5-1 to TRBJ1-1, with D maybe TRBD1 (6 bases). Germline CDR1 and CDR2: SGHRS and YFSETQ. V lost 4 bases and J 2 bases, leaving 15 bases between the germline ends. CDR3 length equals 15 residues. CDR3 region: CASSPATGKNTEAFF. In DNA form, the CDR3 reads TGCGCCAGCAGCCCGGCCACAGGGAAAAACACTGAAGCTTTCTTT.

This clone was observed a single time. The CDR3 loop is CAISEVASGRGSSEQYF. The CDR3 coding sequence is TGTGCCATCAGTGAGGTGGCTAGCGGGAGGGGTTCTTCCGAGCAGTACTTC. This sequence joins TRBV10-3 and TRBJ2-7; TRBD2 matches 12 bases. In germline, CDR1 is ENHRY, CDR2 SYGVKD. The CDR3 has 17 amino acids. V was pared by 2 bases and J by 6 bases, with 11 bases of the junction left unmatched.